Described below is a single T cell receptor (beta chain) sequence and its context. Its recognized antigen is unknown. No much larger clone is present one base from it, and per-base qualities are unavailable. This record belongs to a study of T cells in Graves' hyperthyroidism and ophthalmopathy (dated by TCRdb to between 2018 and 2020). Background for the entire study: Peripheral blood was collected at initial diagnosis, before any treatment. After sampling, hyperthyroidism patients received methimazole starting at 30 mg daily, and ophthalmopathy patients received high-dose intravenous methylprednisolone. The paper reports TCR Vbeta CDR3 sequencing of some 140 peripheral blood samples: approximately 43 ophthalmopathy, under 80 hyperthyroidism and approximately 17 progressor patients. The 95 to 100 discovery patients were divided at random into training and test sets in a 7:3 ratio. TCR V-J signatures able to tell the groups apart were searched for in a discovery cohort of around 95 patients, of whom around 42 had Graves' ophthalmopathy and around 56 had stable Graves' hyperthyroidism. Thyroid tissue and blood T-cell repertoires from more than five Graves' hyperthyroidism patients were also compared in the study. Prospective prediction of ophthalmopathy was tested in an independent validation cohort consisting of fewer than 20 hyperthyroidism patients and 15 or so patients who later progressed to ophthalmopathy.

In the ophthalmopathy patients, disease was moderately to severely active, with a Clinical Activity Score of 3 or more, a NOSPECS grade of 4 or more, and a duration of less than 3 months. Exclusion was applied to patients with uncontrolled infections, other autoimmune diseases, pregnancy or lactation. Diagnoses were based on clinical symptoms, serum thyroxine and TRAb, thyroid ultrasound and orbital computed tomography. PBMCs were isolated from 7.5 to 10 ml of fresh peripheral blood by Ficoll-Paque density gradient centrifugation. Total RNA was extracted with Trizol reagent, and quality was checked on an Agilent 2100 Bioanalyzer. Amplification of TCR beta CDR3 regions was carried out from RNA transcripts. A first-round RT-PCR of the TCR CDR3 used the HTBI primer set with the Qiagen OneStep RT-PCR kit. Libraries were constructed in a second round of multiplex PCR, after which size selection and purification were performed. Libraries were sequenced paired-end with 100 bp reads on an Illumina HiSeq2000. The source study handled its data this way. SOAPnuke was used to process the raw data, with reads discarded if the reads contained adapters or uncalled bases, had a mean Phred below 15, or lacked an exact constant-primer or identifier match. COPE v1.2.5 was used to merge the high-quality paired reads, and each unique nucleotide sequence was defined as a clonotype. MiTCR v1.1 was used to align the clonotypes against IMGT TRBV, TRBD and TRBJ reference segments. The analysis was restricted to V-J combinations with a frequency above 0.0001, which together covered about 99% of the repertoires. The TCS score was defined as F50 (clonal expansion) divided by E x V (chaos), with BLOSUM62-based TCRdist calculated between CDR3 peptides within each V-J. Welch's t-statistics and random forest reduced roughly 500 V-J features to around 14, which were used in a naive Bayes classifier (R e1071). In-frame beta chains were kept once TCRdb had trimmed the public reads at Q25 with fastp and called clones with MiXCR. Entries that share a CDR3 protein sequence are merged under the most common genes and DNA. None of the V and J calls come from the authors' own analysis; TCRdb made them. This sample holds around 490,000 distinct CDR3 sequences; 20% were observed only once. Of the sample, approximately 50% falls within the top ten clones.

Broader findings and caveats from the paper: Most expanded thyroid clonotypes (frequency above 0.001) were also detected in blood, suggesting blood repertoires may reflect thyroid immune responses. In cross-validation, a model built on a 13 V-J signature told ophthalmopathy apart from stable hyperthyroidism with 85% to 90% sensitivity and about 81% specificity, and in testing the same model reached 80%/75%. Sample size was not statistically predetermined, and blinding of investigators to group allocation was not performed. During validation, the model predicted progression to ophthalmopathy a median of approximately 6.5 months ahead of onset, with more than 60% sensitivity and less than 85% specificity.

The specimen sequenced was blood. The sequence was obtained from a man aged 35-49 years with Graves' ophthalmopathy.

The DNA sequence is as follows: TGTGCCAGCAGCCCATTACGGGGCAGCCATTACTTC. It translates to CASSPLRGSHYF. The rearrangement combines TRBV3-1 with TRBJ2-5, with a tentative D call of TRBD1 or TRBD2, each matching 5 bases. From the cysteine through the phenylalanine, the CDR3 covers 12 amino acids. Only the CDR3 portion is preserved as DNA: 36 bases, with reading frame beginning at the first base. A distance of 17 bases separates the germline ends of V and J, which lose 4 bases and 14 bases respectively. Via the germline V gene (reference sequence), CDR1 is LGHDT and CDR2 YNNKEL.